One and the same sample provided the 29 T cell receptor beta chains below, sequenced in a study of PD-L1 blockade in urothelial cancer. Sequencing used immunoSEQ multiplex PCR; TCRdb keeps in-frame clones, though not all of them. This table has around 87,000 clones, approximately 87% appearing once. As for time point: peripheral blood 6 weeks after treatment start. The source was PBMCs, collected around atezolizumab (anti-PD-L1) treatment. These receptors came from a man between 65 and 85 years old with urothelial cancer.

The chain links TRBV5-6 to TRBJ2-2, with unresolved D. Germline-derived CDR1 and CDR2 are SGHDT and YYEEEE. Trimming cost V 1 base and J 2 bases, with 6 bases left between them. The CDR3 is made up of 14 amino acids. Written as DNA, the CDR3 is TGTGCCAGCAGCTTGTTAACAAACACCGGGGAGCTGTTTTTT. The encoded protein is CASSLLTNTGELFF.

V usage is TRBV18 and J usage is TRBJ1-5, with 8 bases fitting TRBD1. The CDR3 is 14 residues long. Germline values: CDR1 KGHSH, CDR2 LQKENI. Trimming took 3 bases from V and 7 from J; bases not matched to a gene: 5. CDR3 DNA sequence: TGTGCCAGCTCACCGGACAGGGCAAACCAGCCCCAGCATTTT. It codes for CASSPDRANQPQHF.

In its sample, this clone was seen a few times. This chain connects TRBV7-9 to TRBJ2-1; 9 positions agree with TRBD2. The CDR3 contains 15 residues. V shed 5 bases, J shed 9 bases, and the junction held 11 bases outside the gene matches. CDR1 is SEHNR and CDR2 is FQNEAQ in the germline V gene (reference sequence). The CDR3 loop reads CASSPVQREVSEQFF. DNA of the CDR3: TGTGCCAGCAGCCCAGTCCAGCGGGAGGTGAGTGAGCAGTTCTTC.

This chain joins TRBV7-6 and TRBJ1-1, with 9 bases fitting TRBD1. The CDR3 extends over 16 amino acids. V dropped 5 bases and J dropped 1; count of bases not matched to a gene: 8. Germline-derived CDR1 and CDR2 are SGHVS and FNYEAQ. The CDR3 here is CASSPTGQGPNTEAFF. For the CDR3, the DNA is TGTGCCAGCAGCCCGACGGGACAGGGCCCGAACACTGAAGCTTTCTTT.

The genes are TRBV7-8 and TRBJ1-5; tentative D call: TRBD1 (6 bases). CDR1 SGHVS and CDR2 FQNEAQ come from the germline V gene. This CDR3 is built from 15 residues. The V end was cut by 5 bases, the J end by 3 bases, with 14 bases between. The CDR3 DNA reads TGTGCCAGCAGCCCAAGCGGGACACCCAATCAGCCCCAGCATTTT. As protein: CASSPSGTPNQPQHF.

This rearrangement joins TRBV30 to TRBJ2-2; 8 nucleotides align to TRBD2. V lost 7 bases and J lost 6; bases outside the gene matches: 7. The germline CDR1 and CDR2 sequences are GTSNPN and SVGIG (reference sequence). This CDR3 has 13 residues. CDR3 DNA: TGTGCCTTCAGCGGGAGTCTTCCCGGGGAGCTGTTTTTT. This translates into CAFSGSLPGELFF. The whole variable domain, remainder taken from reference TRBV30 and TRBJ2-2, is SQTIHQWPATLVQPVGSPLSLECTVEGTSNPNLYWYRQAAGRGLQLLFYSVGIGQISSEVPQNLSASRPQDRQFILSSKKLLLSDSGFYLCAFSGSLPGELFFGEGSRLTVL.

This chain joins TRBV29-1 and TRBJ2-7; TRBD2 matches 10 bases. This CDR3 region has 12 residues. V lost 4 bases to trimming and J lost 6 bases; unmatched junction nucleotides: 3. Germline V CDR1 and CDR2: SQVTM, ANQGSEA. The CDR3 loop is CSVGLAGVEQYF. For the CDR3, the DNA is TGCAGCGTTGGTCTAGCGGGAGTCGAGCAGTACTTC.

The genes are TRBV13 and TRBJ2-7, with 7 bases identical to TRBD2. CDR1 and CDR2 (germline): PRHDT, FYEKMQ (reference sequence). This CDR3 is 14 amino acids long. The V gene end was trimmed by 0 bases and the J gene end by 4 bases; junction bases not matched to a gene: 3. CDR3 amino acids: CASSLGGRAYEQYF. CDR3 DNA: TGTGCCAGCAGCTTAGGTGGGAGGGCGTACGAGCAGTACTTC. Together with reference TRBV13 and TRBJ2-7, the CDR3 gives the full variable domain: AAGVIQSPRHLIKEKRETATLKCYPIPRHDTVYWYQQGPGQDPQFLISFYEKMQSDKGSIPDRFSAQQFSDYHSELNMSSLELGDSALYFCASSLGGRAYEQYFGPGTRLTVT.

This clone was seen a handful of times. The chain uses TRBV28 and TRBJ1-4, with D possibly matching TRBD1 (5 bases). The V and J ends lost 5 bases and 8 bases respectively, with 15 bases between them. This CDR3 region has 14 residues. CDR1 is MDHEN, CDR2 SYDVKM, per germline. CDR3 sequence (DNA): TGTGCCAGCAGTGGGGCAGGACCCGCGGAAAAACTGTTTTTT. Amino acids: CASSGAGPAEKLFF.

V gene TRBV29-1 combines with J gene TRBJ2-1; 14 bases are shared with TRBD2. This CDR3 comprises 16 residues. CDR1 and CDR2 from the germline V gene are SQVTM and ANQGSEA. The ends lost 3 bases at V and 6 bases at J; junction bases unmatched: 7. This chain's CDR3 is CSVDQEGTSGSNEQFF. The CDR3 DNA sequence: TGCAGCGTTGACCAAGAAGGGACTAGCGGGAGCAATGAGCAGTTCTTC.

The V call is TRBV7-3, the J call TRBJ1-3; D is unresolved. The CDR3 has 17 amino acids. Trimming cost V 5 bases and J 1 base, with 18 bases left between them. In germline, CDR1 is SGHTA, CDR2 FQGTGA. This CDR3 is CASSQEGMGPSGNTIYF. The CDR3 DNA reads TGTGCCAGCAGCCAAGAGGGCATGGGCCCTTCTGGAAACACCATATATTTT.

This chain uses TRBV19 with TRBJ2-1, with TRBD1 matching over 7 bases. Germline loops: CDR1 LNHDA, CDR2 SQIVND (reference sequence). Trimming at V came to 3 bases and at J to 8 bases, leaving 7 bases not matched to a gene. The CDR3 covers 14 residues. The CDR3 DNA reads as TGTGCCAGTAGTATGCAGGGGGAGTGGGATGAGCAGTTCTTC. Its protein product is CASSMQGEWDEQFF.

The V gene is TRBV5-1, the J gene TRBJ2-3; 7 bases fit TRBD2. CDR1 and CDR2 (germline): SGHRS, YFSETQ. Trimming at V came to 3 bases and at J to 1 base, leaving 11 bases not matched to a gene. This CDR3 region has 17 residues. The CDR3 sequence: CASSWGPAGAGTDTQYF. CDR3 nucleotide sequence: TGCGCCAGCAGCTGGGGCCCTGCGGGAGCGGGCACAGATACGCAGTATTTT. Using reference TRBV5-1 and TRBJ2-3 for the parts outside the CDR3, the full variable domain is KAGVTQTPRYLIKTRGQQVTLSCSPISGHRSVSWYQQTPGQGLQFLFEYFSETQRNKGNFPGRFSGRQFSNSRSEMNVSTLELGDSALYLCASSWGPAGAGTDTQYFGPGTRLTVL.

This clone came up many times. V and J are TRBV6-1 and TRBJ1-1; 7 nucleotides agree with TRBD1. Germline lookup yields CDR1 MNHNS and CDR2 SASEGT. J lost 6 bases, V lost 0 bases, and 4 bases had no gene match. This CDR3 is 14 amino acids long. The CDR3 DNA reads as TGTGCCAGCAGTGAAGCCAGGGACAGCGCTGAAGCTTTCTTT. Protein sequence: CASSEARDSAEAFF.

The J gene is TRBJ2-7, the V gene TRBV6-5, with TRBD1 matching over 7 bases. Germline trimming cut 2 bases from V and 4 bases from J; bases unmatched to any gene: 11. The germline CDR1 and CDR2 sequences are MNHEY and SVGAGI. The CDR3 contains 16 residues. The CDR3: CASSYKQGKKRYEQYF. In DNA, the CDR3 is TGTGCCAGCAGTTACAAACAGGGGAAAAAGAGATACGAGCAGTACTTC.

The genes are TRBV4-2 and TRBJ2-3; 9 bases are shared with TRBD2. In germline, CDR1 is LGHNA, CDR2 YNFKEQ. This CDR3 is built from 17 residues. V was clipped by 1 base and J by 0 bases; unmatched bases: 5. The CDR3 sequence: CASSQALAGSSTDTQYF. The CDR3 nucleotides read TGTGCCAGCAGCCAAGCGCTAGCGGGGTCTAGCACAGATACGCAGTATTTT.

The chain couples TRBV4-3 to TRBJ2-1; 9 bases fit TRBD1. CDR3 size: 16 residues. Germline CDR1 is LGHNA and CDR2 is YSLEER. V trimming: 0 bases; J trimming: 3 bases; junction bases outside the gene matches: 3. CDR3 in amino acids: CASSQERDRVYNEQFF. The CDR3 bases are TGCGCCAGCAGCCAAGAGAGGGACAGGGTCTACAATGAGCAGTTCTTC.

CDR3 sequence reads: CAWSGVANEKLFF. The CDR3 coding sequence is TGTGCCTGGTCAGGGGTTGCTAATGAAAAACTGTTTTTT. This chain joins TRBV30 and TRBJ1-4; TRBD1 might be the D (6 bases). Between the trimmed V and J ends, which lost 5 bases and 3 bases, there was a span of 10 bases. The germline V gene encodes CDR1 GTSNPN and CDR2 SVGIG (reference sequence). The CDR3 totals 13 residues.

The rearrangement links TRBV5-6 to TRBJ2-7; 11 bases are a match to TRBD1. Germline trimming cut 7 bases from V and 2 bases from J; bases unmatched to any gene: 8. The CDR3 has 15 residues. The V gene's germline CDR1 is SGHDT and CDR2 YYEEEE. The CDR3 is CASSRRDRGAYEQYF. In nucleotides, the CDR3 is TGTGCCAGCTCACGTAGGGACAGGGGGGCCTACGAGCAGTACTTC.

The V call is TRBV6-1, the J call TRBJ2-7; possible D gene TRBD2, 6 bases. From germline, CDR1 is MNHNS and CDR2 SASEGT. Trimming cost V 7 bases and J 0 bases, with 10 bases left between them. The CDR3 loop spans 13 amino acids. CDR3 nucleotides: TGTGCCAGCATACGGGAGTCCTCCTACGAGCAGTACTTC. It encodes CASIRESSYEQYF.

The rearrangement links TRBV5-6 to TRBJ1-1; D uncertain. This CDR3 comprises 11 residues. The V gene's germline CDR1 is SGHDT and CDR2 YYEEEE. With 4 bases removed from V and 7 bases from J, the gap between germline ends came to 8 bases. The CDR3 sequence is CASSAESEAFF. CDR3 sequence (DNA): TGTGCCAGCAGCGCCGAGAGTGAAGCTTTCTTT.

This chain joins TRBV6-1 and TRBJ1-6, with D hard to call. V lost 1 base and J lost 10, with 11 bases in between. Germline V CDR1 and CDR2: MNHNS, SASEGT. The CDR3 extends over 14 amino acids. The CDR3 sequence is CASSEGWAGSPLHF. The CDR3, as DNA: TGTGCCAGCAGTGAAGGATGGGCTGGGTCACCCCTCCACTTT.

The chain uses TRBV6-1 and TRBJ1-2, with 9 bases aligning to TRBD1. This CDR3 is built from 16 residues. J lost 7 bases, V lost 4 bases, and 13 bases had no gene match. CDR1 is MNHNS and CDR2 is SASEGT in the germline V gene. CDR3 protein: CASSVFSLGQGGGYTF. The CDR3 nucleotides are TGTGCCAGCAGTGTCTTCTCTTTGGGACAGGGTGGTGGCTACACCTTC.

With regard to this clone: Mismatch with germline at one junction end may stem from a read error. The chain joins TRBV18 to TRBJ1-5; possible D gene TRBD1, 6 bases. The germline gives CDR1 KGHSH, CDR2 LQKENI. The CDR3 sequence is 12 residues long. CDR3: CASSSDSPSLNF. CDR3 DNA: TGTGCCAGCTCATCGGACAGTCCTTCTCTTAATTTT. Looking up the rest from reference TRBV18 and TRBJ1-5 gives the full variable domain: NAGVMQNPRHLVRRRGQEARLRCSPMKGHSHVYWYRQLPEEGLKFMVYLQKENIIDESGMPKERFSAEFPKEGPSILRIQQVVRGDSAAYFCASSSDSPSLNFGDGTRLSIL.

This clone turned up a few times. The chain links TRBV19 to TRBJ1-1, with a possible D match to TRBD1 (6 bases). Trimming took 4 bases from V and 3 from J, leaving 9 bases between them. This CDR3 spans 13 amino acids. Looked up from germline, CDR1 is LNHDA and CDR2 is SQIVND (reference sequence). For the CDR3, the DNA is TGTGCCAGTAGTAGTACAGGGTACACTGAAGCTTTCTTT. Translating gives CASSSTGYTEAFF.

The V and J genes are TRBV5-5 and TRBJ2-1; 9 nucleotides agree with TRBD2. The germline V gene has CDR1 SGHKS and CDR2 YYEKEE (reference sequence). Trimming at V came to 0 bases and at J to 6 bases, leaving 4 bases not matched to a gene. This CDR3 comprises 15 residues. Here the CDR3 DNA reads TGTGCCAGCAGCTTGGCTCCTAGCGGGACCAATGAGCAGTTCTTC. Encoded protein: CASSLAPSGTNEQFF.

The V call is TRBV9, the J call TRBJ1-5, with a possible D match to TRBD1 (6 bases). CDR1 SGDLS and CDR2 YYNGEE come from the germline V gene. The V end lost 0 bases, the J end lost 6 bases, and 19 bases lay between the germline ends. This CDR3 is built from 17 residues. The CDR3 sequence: CASSVGLTGSASQPQHF. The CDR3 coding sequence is TGTGCCAGCAGCGTAGGACTAACAGGGTCGGCGAGTCAGCCCCAGCATTTT.

CDR3 protein: CASSTSGGNSYEQYF. In DNA, the CDR3 is TGTGCCAGCAGCACTAGCGGGGGGAACTCCTACGAGCAGTACTTC. This chain connects TRBV5-4 to TRBJ2-7, with 12 bases lining up with TRBD2. This CDR3 is built from 15 residues. Germline assignment: CDR1 SGHNT and CDR2 YYREEE (reference sequence). V was clipped by 4 bases and J by 0 bases; unmatched bases: 2.

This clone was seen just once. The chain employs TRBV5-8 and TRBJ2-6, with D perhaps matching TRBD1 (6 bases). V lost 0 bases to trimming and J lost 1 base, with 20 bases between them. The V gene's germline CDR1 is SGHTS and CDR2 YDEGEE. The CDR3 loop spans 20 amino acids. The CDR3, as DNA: TGTGCCAGCAGCTTGGCCCTGGACAGAGGGCCTTGGTCTGGGGCCAACGTCCTGACTTTC. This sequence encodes CASSLALDRGPWSGANVLTF.